The 26 T cell receptor beta chains below come from one sample, sequenced in a study of regulatory T cells in long-lasting Graves disease. Arm-PCR of CDR3 regions and iRepertoire HTBI primers were used to build TCR beta libraries. TCRdb passed the multiplex PCR reads through MiXCR, listing each CDR3 protein once. The repertoire holds roughly 350,000 distinct CDR3 sequences, over 15% seen once, with less than 35% in the top ten. Time point of the sample: newly diagnosed GD, antithyroid drugs for less than 3 months. Scientists built the TCR library using RNA that was extracted from PBMCs. The sample was also linked to a second study, of T cells in Graves' hyperthyroidism and ophthalmopathy.

This specimen consisted of peripheral blood mononuclear cells (PBMCs), obtained at new diagnosis, from a patient treated with antithyroid drugs. The receptors originated from a man between 35 and 55 years old with Graves disease.

Turning to this clonotype: This may stem from a read error, because a much larger clone lies one nucleotide away. The V gene is TRBV5-6, the J gene TRBJ1-1; TRBD1 aligns across 7 bases. The CDR3 totals 15 residues. Germline V gene data show CDR1 as SGHDT and CDR2 as YYEEEE. In DNA, the CDR3 is TGTGCCAGCAGCTCTTTAATGACAGGGAACACTGAAGCTCTCTTT. Translated: CASSSLMTGNTEALF.

The chain is built from TRBV7-3 and TRBJ2-2; D may match TRBD1 or TRBD2 (5 bases each). The CDR3 extends over 13 amino acids. Trimming took off 2 bases at V and 7 bases at J, with 8 bases between the two ends. Germline values: CDR1 SGHTA, CDR2 FQGTGA. CDR3 in DNA: TGTGCCAGCAGCTTAGGGACGAGCGGGGAGCTGTTTTTT. This encodes CASSLGTSGELFF.

About this clonotype itself: A much larger clone sits a single nucleotide away, making a read error possible. The missing conserved phenylalanine or tryptophan at the end of this CDR3 makes a read error likely. The chain employs TRBV5-1 and TRBJ2-3; 10 bases are a match to TRBD2. This CDR3 is built from 15 residues. The V segment lost 2 bases and the J segment 4 bases; nucleotides outside the gene matches: 4. Germline V gene sequence: CDR1 SGHRS, CDR2 YFSETQ. CDR3 in DNA: TGCGCCAGCAGCTTTGTGCTAGCGGGAGCAGATACGCAGTATCTT. Its protein product is CASSFVLAGADTQYL.

This clonotype was recorded many times. V is TRBV3-1 and J is TRBJ2-1; TRBD2 aligns across 9 bases. V was clipped by 4 bases and J by 9 bases; unmatched bases: 4. Germline CDR1 is LGHDT and CDR2 is YNNKEL (reference sequence). This CDR3 spans 13 amino acids. CDR3 nucleotides: TGTGCCAGCAGCCCGGCGGGGGGGCCTGAGCAGTTCTTC. The encoded protein is CASSPAGGPEQFF.

The chain recombines TRBV20-1 with TRBJ1-1; a possible D gene is TRBD1 (5 bases). The germline gives CDR1 DFQATT, CDR2 SNEGSKA (reference sequence). V dropped 5 bases and J dropped 6 bases, with 19 bases sitting between them. The CDR3 has 14 residues. Here the CDR3 reads CSAGGPLVSAEAFF. For the CDR3, the DNA is TGCAGTGCTGGGGGACCCCTCGTAAGCGCTGAAGCTTTCTTT.

This clonotype was counted a few times. The V and J genes are TRBV27 and TRBJ1-4; 8 positions match TRBD1. The V segment lost 5 bases and the J segment 12 bases; nucleotides outside the gene matches: 14. Germline V gene sequence: CDR1 MNHEY, CDR2 SMNVEV (reference sequence). The CDR3 is 15 amino acids. This CDR3 reads CASSPGTGSFMELFF. The CDR3 nucleotides are TGTGCCAGCAGTCCGGGGACAGGATCCTTTATGGAACTGTTTTTT.

There are many counts of this clonotype. This chain connects TRBV20-1 to TRBJ2-3; 10 bases agree with TRBD1. Losses at the gene ends were 6 bases for V and 2 bases for J; bases not matched to a gene: 8. The CDR3 covers 15 residues. The germline CDR1 and CDR2 sequences are DFQATT and SNEGSKA (reference sequence). The CDR3 sequence: CSAGTGTGATDTQYF. CDR3 DNA: TGCAGTGCGGGGACCGGGACAGGGGCCACAGATACGCAGTATTTT.

This clonotype was recorded many times. This chain joins TRBV13 and TRBJ2-7; 9 bases are a match to TRBD1. Germline CDR1 and CDR2: PRHDT and FYEKMQ (reference sequence). The ends lost 1 base at V and 3 bases at J; junction bases unmatched: 4. CDR3 length: 15 residues. In nucleotides, the CDR3 is TGTGCCAGCAGCTTAGAGGGACAGGGTCACTACGAGCAGTACTTC. It codes for CASSLEGQGHYEQYF.

This clonotype was seen ten or more times. The gene calls are TRBV6-5 and TRBJ2-1; the D gene is possibly TRBD1 (5 bases). The CDR3 runs 17 residues. The germline gives CDR1 MNHEY, CDR2 SVGAGI. V was cut by 0 bases and J by 1 base, with 13 bases left in between. CDR3 sequence: CASSYSSPGWSYNEQFF. CDR3 bases: TGTGCCAGCAGTTACTCCTCGCCAGGGTGGTCCTACAATGAGCAGTTCTTC.

A word on this clonotype: This may be a read error, as it is one base from a much larger clone. The rearrangement links TRBV5-1 to TRBJ2-1, with 8 bases lining up with TRBD2. Germline lookup yields CDR1 SGHRS and CDR2 YFSETQ. The CDR3 consists of 15 residues. The CDR3 DNA follows: TGCGTCAGCAGCCAGGACGCGGGGGGATACAATGAGCAGTTCTTC. Amino acids: CVSSQDAGGYNEQFF.

Ten or more counts support this clonotype. This chain joins TRBV18 and TRBJ2-3, with 10 bases lining up with TRBD2. This CDR3 region has 15 residues. V was pared by 6 bases and J by 6 bases, with 9 bases of the junction left unmatched. In germline, CDR1 is KGHSH, CDR2 LQKENI. CDR3 protein: CASSPTSGFWDTQYF. The CDR3 region has the DNA TGTGCCAGCTCGCCGACTAGCGGGTTTTGGGATACGCAGTATTTT.

This clonotype occurred many times. CDR3 loop: CASSLVGLYTEAFF. CDR3 bases: TGCGCCAGCAGCTTGGTGGGCCTGTACACTGAAGCTTTCTTT. The chain combines TRBV5-1 with TRBJ1-1; D not certain. Germline loops: CDR1 SGHRS, CDR2 YFSETQ. The CDR3 totals 14 residues. With 0 bases removed from V and 3 bases from J, the gap between germline ends came to 9 bases.

This clonotype was observed many times. The chain has TRBV7-2 and TRBJ1-4, with a possible D match to TRBD1 (5 bases). The V gene's germline CDR1 is SGHTA and CDR2 FQGNSA. The CDR3 loop spans 16 amino acids. The V gene lost 1 base and the J gene lost 5 bases, with 14 bases spanning the gap. In DNA form, the CDR3 reads TGTGCCAGCAGCTTAGACCCGGACACCTCAAATGAAAAACTGTTTTTT. This encodes CASSLDPDTSNEKLFF.

The table lists this clonotype with many counts. The V gene is TRBV28, the J gene TRBJ2-5; 8 bases are a match to TRBD1. Losses at the gene ends were 5 bases for V and 3 bases for J; bases not matched to a gene: 5. Germline V gene sequence: CDR1 MDHEN, CDR2 SYDVKM. The CDR3 has 14 residues. This CDR3 reads CASSPWTGKETQYF. The CDR3 DNA is TGTGCCAGCAGTCCCTGGACAGGGAAAGAGACCCAGTACTTC.

With regard to this clonotype: One end of the junction fails to match germline, which may point to a read error. The V gene is TRBV7-7, the J gene TRBJ2-7; perhaps TRBD2 as D (5 bases). The germline V gene has CDR1 SSHAT and CDR2 FNYEAQ (reference sequence). This CDR3 region has 12 residues. The CDR3 protein is CASSPGPGEQYF. CDR3 coding DNA: TGTGCTAGCAGCCCGGGCCCGGGGGAGCAGTACTTC. Using reference TRBV7-7 and TRBJ2-7 for the parts outside the CDR3, the full variable domain is GAGVSQSPRYKVTKRGQDVTLRCDPISSHATLYWYQQALGQGPEFLTYFNYEAQPDKSGLPSDRFSAERPEGSISTLTIQRTEQRDSAMYRCASSPGPGEQYFGPGTRLTVT.

The table lists this clonotype with many counts. A read error may produce the germline difference seen at one junction end. The chain couples TRBV7-9 to TRBJ2-7, with TRBD2 matching over 9 bases. This CDR3 region has 14 residues. Germline V lookup: CDR1 SEHNR, CDR2 FQNEAQ (reference sequence). In DNA form, the CDR3 reads TGTGCCAGCACCTTAGCGGGGGACGCGGACGAGCAGTACTTC. Encoded protein: CASTLAGDADEQYF.

This clonotype was seen repeatedly, ten times or more. V gene TRBV28 combines with J gene TRBJ2-3, with D possibly matching TRBD2 (6 bases). The CDR3 is 16 amino acids. V was pared by 1 base and J by 2 bases, with 13 bases between. The germline CDR1 and CDR2 sequences are MDHEN and SYDVKM. CDR3 bases: TGTGCCAGCAGTTTATCAGGACGGGACTCCACAGATACGCAGTATTTT. Amino acids: CASSLSGRDSTDTQYF.

A few counts support this clonotype. The genes are TRBV4-2 and TRBJ2-6, with TRBD1 matching over 8 bases. CDR3 length: 17 amino acids. The junction had 9 bases not matched to a gene; V was cut back by 4 bases and J by 4 bases. CDR1 is LGHNA and CDR2 is YNFKEQ in the germline V gene. CDR3 sequence (DNA): TGTGCCAGCAGCCCCCGGGACAGGTGGGGGGGGGCCAACGTCCTGACTTTC. The encoded protein is CASSPRDRWGGANVLTF.

This rearrangement joins TRBV7-9 to TRBJ1-5, with a tentative D call TRBD1 (5 bases). CDR3 size: 15 residues. Germline-derived CDR1 and CDR2 are SEHNR and FQNEAQ (reference sequence). Trimming left V 2 bases short and J 5 bases short, with 13 bases between. The CDR3 region has the DNA TGTGCCAGCAGCTTACGGGGGGGACCGCATCAGCCCCAGCATTTT. Translating gives CASSLRGGPHQPQHF.

This clonotype was seen many times. This chain uses TRBV6-2 or TRBV6-3 with TRBJ1-1; no clear D. The CDR3 is 13 amino acids. Deletions cut 2 bases from V and 1 base from J, with 5 bases between. Germline CDR1 reads MNHEY; CDR2 reads SVGEGT. The CDR3 here is CASSYGRNTEAFF. CDR3 DNA: TGTGCCAGCAGTTACGGAAGGAACACTGAAGCTTTCTTT.

This clonotype was counted a few times. The chain combines TRBV14 with TRBJ2-5; D not resolved. This CDR3 is built from 16 residues. CDR1 is SGHDN, CDR2 FVKESK, per germline. Between the trimmed V and J ends, which lost 2 bases and 3 bases, there was a span of 16 bases. In nucleotides, the CDR3 is TGTGCCAGCAGCCAATTTTTCAGTGGATGGGAAGAGACCCAGTACTTC. It is translated as CASSQFFSGWEETQYF.

The rearrangement joins TRBV7-9 to TRBJ2-7; TRBD1 might be the D (5 bases). The CDR3 consists of 14 residues. Looked up from germline, CDR1 is SEHNR and CDR2 is FQNEAQ (reference sequence). Trimming took off 5 bases at V and 3 bases at J, with 14 bases between the two ends. Written as DNA, the CDR3 is TGTGCCAGCAGCCTTGACAGACCTAACTACGAGCAGTACTTC. Its translation is CASSLDRPNYEQYF. Combining the CDR3 with reference TRBV7-9 and TRBJ2-7 gives the whole variable domain DTGVSQNPRHKITKRGQNVTFRCDPISEHNRLYWYRQTLGQGPEFLTYFQNEAQLEKSRLLSDRFSAERPKGSFSTLEIQRTEQGDSAMYLCASSLDRPNYEQYFGPGTRLTVT.

The chain carries TRBV20-1 and TRBJ1-2; 10 bases line up with TRBD1. Germline V CDR1 and CDR2: DFQATT, SNEGSKA (reference sequence). After removal of 8 bases from V and 8 bases from J, the junction contained 5 bases not matched to a gene. The CDR3 runs 11 residues. Here the CDR3 reads CSWDRGEGYTF. CDR3 nucleotide sequence: TGCAGTTGGGACAGGGGTGAAGGCTACACCTTC.

V gene TRBV5-1 combines with J gene TRBJ1-2; 8 bases map to TRBD1. CDR3 length: 16 residues. From germline, CDR1 is SGHRS and CDR2 YFSETQ. V trimming: 0 bases; J trimming: 7 bases; junction bases outside the gene matches: 11. The CDR3 spells CASSLGSWQGARGYTF. CDR3 DNA sequence: TGCGCCAGCAGCTTGGGATCTTGGCAGGGGGCTCGTGGCTACACCTTC.

This clonotype was counted at least ten times. This rearrangement joins TRBV7-8 to TRBJ2-3; D is unresolved. This CDR3 comprises 14 residues. Trimming stripped 0 bases from V and 2 bases from J, with 6 bases between. Germline loops: CDR1 SGHVS, CDR2 FQNEAQ. As DNA, the CDR3 is TGTGCCAGCAGCTTAGCCCTTTTCACAGATACGCAGTATTTT. Translation: CASSLALFTDTQYF.

The rearrangement joins TRBV28 to TRBJ2-5; TRBD1 matches 7 bases. CDR1 and CDR2 from the germline V gene are MDHEN and SYDVKM. After removal of 5 bases from V and 5 bases from J, the junction contained 8 bases not matched to a gene. The CDR3 has 14 residues. The CDR3 DNA reads as TGTGCCAGCAGTACCTCGACAGGGCGGGAGACCCAGTACTTC. Amino acids: CASSTSTGRETQYF.